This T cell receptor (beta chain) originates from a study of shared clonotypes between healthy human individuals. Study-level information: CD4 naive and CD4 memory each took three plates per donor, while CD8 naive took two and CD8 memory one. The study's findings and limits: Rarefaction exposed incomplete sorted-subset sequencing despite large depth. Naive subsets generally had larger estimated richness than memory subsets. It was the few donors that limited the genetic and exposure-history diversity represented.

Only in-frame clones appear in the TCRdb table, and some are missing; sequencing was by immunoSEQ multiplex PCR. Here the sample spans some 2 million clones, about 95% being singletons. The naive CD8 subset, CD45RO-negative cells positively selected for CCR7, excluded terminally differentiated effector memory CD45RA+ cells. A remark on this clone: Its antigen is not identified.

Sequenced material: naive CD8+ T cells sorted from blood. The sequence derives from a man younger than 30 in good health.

The DNA for the CDR3 is TGCGCCAGCAGCCCAAGTCCGGGTCGTGACACTGAAGCTTTCTTT. Translating it yields CASSPSPGRDTEAFF. The chain carries TRBV4-3 and TRBJ1-1; no reliable D call. The CDR3 extends over 15 amino acids. Per the germline V gene, CDR1 is LGHNA and CDR2 is YSLEER. V was clipped by 4 bases and J by 3 bases, with 15 bases between them.